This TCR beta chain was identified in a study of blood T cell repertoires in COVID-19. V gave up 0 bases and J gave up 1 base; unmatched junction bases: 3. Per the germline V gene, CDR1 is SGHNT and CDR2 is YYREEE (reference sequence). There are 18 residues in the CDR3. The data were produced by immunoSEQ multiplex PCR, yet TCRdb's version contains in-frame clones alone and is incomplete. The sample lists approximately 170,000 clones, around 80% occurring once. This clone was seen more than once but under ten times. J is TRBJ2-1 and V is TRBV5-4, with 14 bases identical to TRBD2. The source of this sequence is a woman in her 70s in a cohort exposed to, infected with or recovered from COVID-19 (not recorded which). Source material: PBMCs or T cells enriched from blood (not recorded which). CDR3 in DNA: TGTGCCAGCAGCTTGGGGGGGACTAGCGGGAGTTCCTACAATGAGCAGTTCTTC. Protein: CASSLGGTSGSSYNEQFF.